The T cell receptor beta chain described here comes from a study of blood T cell repertoires in COVID-19 (dated by TCRdb to the early 2020s). Regarding the complete study: The collaborator samples originated in the United States, Italy and Spain and spanned the acute and convalescent phases of COVID-19. The dataset comprised deeply sampled blood TCRbeta repertoires from subjects exposed to, actively infected with, or recovered from COVID-19. Samples were obtained from the ongoing ImmuneRACE study (first 160 participants) and from 1,254 subjects provided by 6 global collaborators. Where HLA class I and class II types were available, the types were taken from metadata supplied by the sample provider, not from assay-based typing. Sample metadata almost always included a de-identified subject ID, COVID-19 status, age in years and sex. The material from the prospective study consisted of cDNA or gDNA derived from T cells, B-cell-depleted T cells, or PBMCs. A freely available public database, intended as a resource for researchers studying the immune response to SARS-CoV-2, is where the repertoires were released. The research as a whole found: Clinical and demographic metadata were provided uncurated, with the amount varying by source and participant.

The collaborating institutions used their own protocols to collect whole blood in K2EDTA tubes. For TCRbeta analysis, collaborators shipped samples in one of three forms: frozen whole blood, isolated PBMCs, or DNA extracted from either of those sample types. In the germline V gene (reference sequence), CDR1 corresponds to SEHNR and CDR2 to FQNEAQ. Spanning cysteine to phenylalanine, the CDR3 consists of 16 amino acids. Only the CDR3 part of the read is kept: 48 bases, read in frame from the first base. The junction shows trimming of 5 bases on V and 8 bases on J, plus 22 bases between the germline ends. TCRbeta CDR3 regions were amplified from genomic DNA by means of the immunoSEQ Assay, a bias-controlled multiplex PCR. The study's processing was this. Within the assay, amplification of reference gene primers was used to estimate how many nucleated cells each sample contained. To quantify the absolute abundance of each unique TCRbeta CDR3 rearrangement, sequence reads were collapsed and filtered. Productive Simpson clonality was computed per sample as the square root of Simpson's diversity index over productive rearrangements. TCRdb re-hosts the immuneACCESS table, in-frame sequences only. Its copies lack some clones; in the studies checked, an unresolved V gene accounts for under half of them, and the cause for the rest is not known. V and J calls and clone size follow that table, whereas D and trimming were derived from the DNA. The sample data list around 320,000 clones, and roughly 90% of these were observed just once. Of the sample, more than 2% falls within the top ten clones.

Notes on this clone: Its antigen specificity is not known. Qualities for individual bases were not recorded, and no much larger clone is one base off.

This TCR derives from a man in his late teens or twenties with active or convalescent COVID-19. Sequencing was done on a sample of peripheral blood. The V gene is TRBV7-9 and the J gene is TRBJ2-1, and TRBD2 may be the D gene, going by 6 matching bases. The DNA sequence is as follows: TGTGCCAGCAGCAACGATTTCGGGAGCAAATTGGATGAGCAGTTCTTC. The resulting protein is CASSNDFGSKLDEQFF.